This T cell receptor (beta chain) comes out of a study of response to subunit inactivated influenza vaccine. The junction had 8 bases not matched to a gene; V was cut back by 2 bases and J by 8 bases. The CDR3 is made up of 15 amino acids. CDR1 LNHDA and CDR2 SQIVND come from the germline V gene (reference sequence). TCRdb redid the calling of the RT-PCR reads with MiXCR, one entry per CDR3 protein. The table shows about 310,000 distinct CDR3 sequences, with 20% to 25% occurring only once. Study-wide points: It was suggested by the authors that few new T cells are recruited by each seasonal influenza vaccination.

A note on this clonotype: What it recognizes is unknown.

V is TRBV19 and J is TRBJ1-1; 10 nucleotides line up with TRBD1. Specimen: PBMCs from blood, collected 21 months after vaccination. The sequence was obtained from a man aged 45-69 years who received an inactivated influenza vaccine. CDR3 residues: CASSISGTGVFEAFF. The DNA of the CDR3 is TGTGCCAGTAGTATATCTGGGACAGGGGTTTTCGAAGCTTTCTTT.